What follows describes a single TCR beta chain. Its specificity is unknown. One junction end disagrees with the germline gene, perhaps due to a read error. Authors of the study amplified TCR beta CDR3 regions from RNA transcripts. A first-round RT-PCR of the TCR CDR3 used the HTBI primer set. TCRdb redid the calling of the multiplex PCR reads with MiXCR, one entry per CDR3 protein. This sample carries hundreds of thousands of distinct CDR3 sequences, about 15% of them seen once, and the ten largest clones take about 12%. This specimen comes from a study of T cells in Graves' hyperthyroidism and ophthalmopathy. Across the study: Before treatment of any kind, peripheral blood was taken at initial diagnosis. Whole-study findings and limits: Clonotypes that were expanded in thyroid above 0.001 mostly appeared in blood too.

Germline V gene sequence: CDR1 DFQATT, CDR2 SNEGSKA (reference sequence). CDR3 length equals 13 residues. Sequencing was performed on blood. The sequence was collected from a man aged 18 to 30 with Graves' ophthalmopathy. The chain has TRBV20-1 and TRBJ2-5; unclear D gene. The CDR3 DNA sequence: TGCAGTGCTCCTTCGACGGCTCAAGGGACCCAGTACTTC. Protein product: CSAPSTAQGTQYF.